This T cell receptor (beta chain) was recorded in a study of T-cell memory formation after mild COVID-19 (dated by TCRdb to the early 2020s). For the wider study: Most TCR sequence clusters were specific to one of the two donors. In a couple of donors, T-cell clones that expanded and contracted after mild COVID-19 were tracked by sequencing TCRalpha and TCRbeta repertoires over time. Two young, previously healthy adult volunteers made up the cohort, one male and one female.

The germline V gene gives CDR1 as MNHNS and CDR2 as SASEGT. V and J are truncated by 6 bases and 0 bases respectively, leaving an intervening sequence of 21 bases. From cysteine to phenylalanine, the CDR3 is 19 amino acids long. Only CDR3 DNA is held: 57 bases, read in frame from base 1. Ficoll-Paque density gradient centrifugation was the method used to isolate PBMCs. A word on this clonotype: Which antigen it targets is not known. One base away there is no much larger clone; base qualities are not given.

Study-wide conclusions, independent of this receptor: Balanced CD4/CD8 phenotypes were observed for clones contracting from day 15 to 85, whereas a bias towards CD4+ was observed for a second wave of clones expanding from day 15 to 37. SARS-CoV-2 specificity was not confirmed for the second-wave clones peaking on day 37. The study covered only two mild cases, and larger cohorts including severe cases with pre-infection samples were considered necessary. Contracting CD4+ clones were found mainly in CM and EM memory subsets, while CD8+ clones were enriched in EMRA. Some responding clones were detected in pre-infection memory, which suggested that pre-existing cross-reactive memory T cells had joined the SARS-CoV-2 response.

The sequencing machine was an Illumina NovaSeq 6000. cDNA libraries for TCRalpha and TCRbeta were prepared by 5'RACE using constant-segment primers, with sample barcodes and unique molecular identifiers added. RNA was extracted from every sample with Trizol reagent. Amplification of the libraries took two PCR steps, and the second step added a second sample barcode plus Illumina TruSeq adapters. The libraries were sequenced on an Illumina NovaSeq using 2 x 150 bp paired-end reads. The authors' pipeline ran thus. The reads were demultiplexed and collapsed into UMI-guided consensus sequences using migec v1.2.7. Using mixcr v2.1.11, UMI consensuses were aligned to TRA and TRB V and J templates and then assembled into clonotypes. A clonotype was counted as expanded or contracted only if both edgeR and NoisET called the change significant, with noise models trained on biological replicates. For edgeR calls, a false discovery rate-adjusted p below 0.01 and a log2 fold-change threshold of 1 were applied. As an exploratory analysis of dynamics, max-normalized trajectories of the 1000 most abundant clonotypes were examined with PCA combined with hierarchical clustering. Separately sequenced CD4+ and CD8+ repertoires were used to assign the CD4 or CD8 phenotype of responding clones. The public reads were run again by TCRdb, first through fastp at Q25 and then through MiXCR, and only productive beta chains were kept. Merged by CDR3 protein, the rows form single entries marked with the most common genes and DNA. The V and J calls and clone size are TCRdb's, not the authors'. This sample has roughly 510,000 distinct CDR3 sequences in its table, and roughly 17% of those were observed once. In total, the top ten clones hold about 8.6% of the sample.

The rearranged segments are TRBV6-1 and TRBJ2-6; possibly the D gene is TRBD2, per 6 matching bases. The TCR was taken from an adult woman who had mild COVID-19 (a few samples of this study predate the infection). The sample titles of this study are shuffled in the database, so cell type and time point are left out; the donor was told from shared clones. The sequenced material came from PBMCs or a T cell subset sorted from them (not recorded which). The CDR3 sequence is CASRDLGRGTPSGANVLTF. The nucleotides are TGTGCCAGCAGGGATCTCGGGAGAGGAACCCCCTCTGGGGCCAACGTCCTGACTTTC.